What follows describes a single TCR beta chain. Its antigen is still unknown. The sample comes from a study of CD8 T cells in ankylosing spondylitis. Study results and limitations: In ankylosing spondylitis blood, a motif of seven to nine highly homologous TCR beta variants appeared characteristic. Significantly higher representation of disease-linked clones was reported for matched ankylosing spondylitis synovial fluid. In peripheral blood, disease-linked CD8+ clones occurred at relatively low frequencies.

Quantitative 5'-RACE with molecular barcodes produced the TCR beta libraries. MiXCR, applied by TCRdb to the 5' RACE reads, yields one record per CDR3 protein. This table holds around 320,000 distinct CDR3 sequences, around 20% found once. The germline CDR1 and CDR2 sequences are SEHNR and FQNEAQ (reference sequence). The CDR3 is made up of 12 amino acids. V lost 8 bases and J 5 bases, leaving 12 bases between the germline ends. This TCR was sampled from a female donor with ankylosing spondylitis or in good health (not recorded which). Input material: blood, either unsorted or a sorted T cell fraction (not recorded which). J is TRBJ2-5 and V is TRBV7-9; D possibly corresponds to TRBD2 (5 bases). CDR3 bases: TGTGCCAGCGGACTCTCACGGGAGACCCAGTACTTC. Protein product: CASGLSRETQYF.